The 26 T cell receptor beta chains in this list originate from one sample, sequenced in a study of blood T cell repertoires in COVID-19. Assay: immunoSEQ multiplex PCR; the TCRdb copy retains only in-frame clones and omits some. The sample holds tens of thousands of clones; roughly 82% are singletons and the top ten take roughly 25%. Specimen: peripheral blood. The receptors were gathered from a human donor in a cohort sampled during active COVID-19.

The V call is TRBV7-2, the J call TRBJ2-5, with 9 bases identical to TRBD2. Trimming at V came to 5 bases and at J to 5 bases, leaving 9 bases not matched to a gene. Germline-derived CDR1 and CDR2 are SGHTA and FQGNSA. This CDR3 region has 15 residues. DNA for the CDR3: TGTGCCAGCAGCCCTCCGGCGGCGGGGGGGGAGACCCAGTACTTC. It translates to CASSPPAAGGETQYF.

At least ten counts were recorded for this clone. The chain combines TRBV7-9 with TRBJ2-2; the match to TRBD2 covers 8 bases. The length of the CDR3 is 16 residues. Trimming at V came to 3 bases and at J to 6 bases, leaving 9 bases not matched to a gene. Germline loops: CDR1 SEHNR, CDR2 FQNEAQ (reference sequence). The CDR3 DNA reads TGTGCCAGCAGCTTTGAGGGGACTAGTATGGCCGGGGAGCTGTTTTTT. Residues: CASSFEGTSMAGELFF.

This clone was observed a few times. The chain employs TRBV29-1 and TRBJ2-5; 8 bases fit TRBD2. This CDR3 is built from 14 residues. Germline CDR1 and CDR2: SQVTM and ANQGSEA. V was clipped by 3 bases and J by 7 bases; unmatched bases: 10. The CDR3 is CSVDQLAGMGTQYF. CDR3 nucleotide sequence: TGCAGCGTTGATCAGCTAGCGGGTATGGGGACCCAGTACTTC.

This chain uses TRBV30 with TRBJ2-1; 7 bases agree with TRBD2. The V gene end was trimmed by 8 bases and the J gene end by 5 bases; junction bases not matched to a gene: 9. The germline CDR1 and CDR2 sequences are GTSNPN and SVGIG (reference sequence). CDR3 length: 13 residues. CDR3 loop: CAGTTGLNNEQFF. The CDR3 nucleotides are TGTGCCGGAACGACGGGACTAAACAATGAGCAGTTCTTC.

This rearrangement joins TRBV9 to TRBJ2-5; D uncertain. Germline loops: CDR1 SGDLS, CDR2 YYNGEE. The CDR3 extends over 15 amino acids. V lost 0 bases and J 1 base, leaving 10 bases between the germline ends. The CDR3 DNA is TGTGCCAGCAGCGTAGCTGCAGGCCCCCAAGAGACCCAGTACTTC. Its protein is CASSVAAGPQETQYF.

The rearrangement uses TRBV5-1 and TRBJ2-1, with TRBD1 as a possible D gene (5 bases). Germline V gives CDR1 SGHRS, CDR2 YFSETQ. CDR3 size: 14 residues. Trimming took off 5 bases at V and 0 bases at J, with 9 bases between the two ends. The CDR3 region is CASRQESSYNEQFF. CDR3 sequence (DNA): TGCGCCAGCAGACAGGAAAGCTCCTACAATGAGCAGTTCTTC. The whole variable domain, remainder taken from reference TRBV5-1 and TRBJ2-1, is KAGVTQTPRYLIKTRGQQVTLSCSPISGHRSVSWYQQTPGQGLQFLFEYFSETQRNKGNFPGRFSGRQFSNSRSEMNVSTLELGDSALYLCASRQESSYNEQFFGPGTRLTVL.

This chain connects TRBV6-5 to TRBJ2-2, with 8 bases aligning to TRBD1. With 6 bases clipped from V and 7 bases from J, the junction kept 7 bases outside the gene matches. Looked up from germline, CDR1 is MNHEY and CDR2 is SVGAGI. This CDR3 contains 14 residues. This chain's CDR3 is CASRTGVLGGELFF. The CDR3 coding sequence is TGTGCCAGCAGGACAGGGGTGCTTGGCGGGGAGCTGTTTTTT.

The chain uses TRBV6-5 and TRBJ2-1, with D perhaps TRBD1 (5 bases). V lost 2 bases, J lost 0 bases, and 11 bases lay in between. Germline V CDR1 and CDR2: MNHEY, SVGAGI. CDR3 length equals 16 residues. Written as DNA, the CDR3 is TGTGCCAGCAGTTACCGGACACCGAGCTCCTACAATGAGCAGTTCTTC. It codes for CASSYRTPSSYNEQFF.

This rearrangement joins TRBV7-2 to TRBJ1-2; no definite D call. There are 15 residues in the CDR3. Germline loops: CDR1 SGHTA, CDR2 FQGNSA. The V end was cut by 4 bases, the J end by 4 bases, with 16 bases between. In nucleotides, the CDR3 is TGTGCCAGCAGCTCCGGTGGCAACTCGGGCTATGGCTACACCTTC. Translating gives CASSSGGNSGYGYTF.

Written as DNA, the CDR3 is TGTGCCTGGGCCCGGAACGGCCAGGATGGCTACACCTTC. As protein: CAWARNGQDGYTF. The J gene is TRBJ1-2, the V gene TRBV30; D gene ambiguous. Trimming removed 5 bases from V and 6 bases from J, with 16 bases in between. From germline, CDR1 is GTSNPN and CDR2 SVGIG (reference sequence). The CDR3 contains 13 residues.

J is TRBJ2-1 and V is TRBV6-5; D unresolved. Germline V gene sequence: CDR1 MNHEY, CDR2 SVGAGI. V was trimmed by 6 bases and J by 2 bases, leaving 11 bases between them. The CDR3 totals 14 residues. This CDR3 reads CASSLNFPYNEQFF. The CDR3, as DNA: TGTGCCAGCAGCCTTAACTTTCCCTACAATGAGCAGTTCTTC.

This clone has only a few counts. The DNA for the CDR3 is TGTGCCAGCAATCTACGGGACAGGGTTGGGTATTTT. Translation: CASNLRDRVGYF. The chain recombines TRBV2 with TRBJ2-3; 9 bases fit TRBD1. This CDR3 has 12 residues. Germline V lookup: CDR1 SNHLY, CDR2 FYNNEI. Trimming at V came to 7 bases and at J to 14 bases, leaving 10 bases not matched to a gene.

This chain connects TRBV5-4 to TRBJ1-2; D remains ambiguous. This CDR3 has 13 amino acids. Germline CDR1 SGHNT, CDR2 YYREEE (reference sequence). V dropped 2 bases and J dropped 3 bases, with 8 bases sitting between them. CDR3 loop: CASSFDGDYGYTF. The CDR3 nucleotides read TGTGCCAGCAGCTTCGACGGAGACTATGGCTACACCTTC. The full variable domain, rest sourced from reference TRBV5-4 and TRBJ1-2, is ETGVTQSPTHLIKTRGQQVTLRCSSQSGHNTVSWYQQALGQGPQFIFQYYREEENGRGNFPPRFSGLQFPNYSSELNVNALELDDSALYLCASSFDGDYGYTFGSGTRLTVV.

V usage is TRBV7-2 and J usage is TRBJ1-4, with 8 bases lining up with TRBD1. Germline CDR1 reads SGHTA; CDR2 reads FQGNSA. With 4 bases clipped from V and 2 bases from J, the junction kept 15 bases outside the gene matches. The CDR3 totals 19 residues. CDR3 sequence (DNA): TGTGCCAGCAGCTCGTCAGCAGGGGGCGCTAGTTTGACTAATGAAAAACTGTTTTTT. It codes for CASSSSAGGASLTNEKLFF.

The CDR3 spells CASSLLGTGSSYNEQFF. The DNA of the CDR3 is TGTGCCAGCTCACTCCTAGGGACAGGGAGCTCCTACAATGAGCAGTTCTTC. V is TRBV18 and J is TRBJ2-1; 9 positions agree with TRBD1. The trim removed 4 bases at V and 0 bases at J, leaving 7 bases unmatched. The CDR3 extends over 17 amino acids. Germline V lookup: CDR1 KGHSH, CDR2 LQKENI.

In this sample, this clone turned up once. This CDR3 is CASSFDGGPYNEQFF. DNA of the CDR3: TGTGCCAGCAGTTTTGATGGGGGCCCTTACAATGAGCAGTTCTTC. The chain is built from TRBV27 and TRBJ2-1; TRBD1 is a possible D gene (6 bases). Trimming took off 3 bases at V and 4 bases at J, with 13 bases between the two ends. CDR3 size: 15 residues. Germline-derived CDR1 and CDR2 are MNHEY and SMNVEV (reference sequence).

The chain carries TRBV5-4 and TRBJ1-1; a weak D match, TRBD1 (5 bases). The CDR3 consists of 14 residues. Trimming stripped 0 bases from V and 2 bases from J, with 8 bases between. Germline V gene sequence: CDR1 SGHNT, CDR2 YYREEE (reference sequence). The DNA of the CDR3 is TGTGCCAGCAGCTTGGGGGGGGGAAACACTGAAGCTTTCTTT. Its protein product is CASSLGGGNTEAFF.

This sequence joins TRBV15 and TRBJ2-3, with TRBD2 as a possible D gene (6 bases). The CDR3 is 15 residues long. Germline values: CDR1 LNHNV, CDR2 YYDKDF (reference sequence). V shed 5 bases and J shed 6 bases, with 18 bases lying between them. This chain's CDR3 is CATSDRDLGRDTQYF. In DNA, the CDR3 is TGTGCCACCAGCGACCGGGATTTAGGGAGGGATACGCAGTATTTT.

The V gene is TRBV12-3 or TRBV12-4, the J gene TRBJ2-1, with 12 bases aligning to TRBD2. This CDR3 is built from 13 residues. J gave up 13 bases and V 5 bases, and 6 bases lay outside the gene matches. CDR3 in DNA: TGTGCCAGCAGTGCTCTAGCGGGAGGGGAACAGTTCTTC. This encodes CASSALAGGEQFF.

The gene calls are TRBV6-5 and TRBJ2-2; D call uncertain. V lost 7 bases and J lost 5, with 11 bases in between. There are 13 residues in the CDR3. Germline CDR1 MNHEY, CDR2 SVGAGI. The CDR3 nucleotides are TGTGCCAGCACCTCCCCCGGGACCGGGGAGCTGTTTTTT. Translation gives CASTSPGTGELFF.

The chain couples TRBV7-2 to TRBJ2-7, with D possibly matching TRBD1 (6 bases). Germline CDR1 and CDR2: SGHTA and FQGNSA. With 3 bases removed from V and 2 bases from J, the gap between germline ends came to 14 bases. The CDR3 is made up of 15 amino acids. The CDR3 DNA is TGTGCCAGCAGCTTTTTACGACAGGACCCCTACGAGCAGTACTTC. Its protein product is CASSFLRQDPYEQYF.

This chain connects TRBV5-1 to TRBJ2-3; 10 nucleotides line up with TRBD2. V lost 6 bases, J lost 4 bases, and 11 bases stayed unmatched. The CDR3 totals 16 residues. CDR1 and CDR2 from the germline V gene are SGHRS and YFSETQ. Here the CDR3 DNA reads TGCGCCAGCAAGCAGTGGCTAGCGGGAGTATCAGATACGCAGTATTTT. Protein product: CASKQWLAGVSDTQYF.

The genes are TRBV9 and TRBJ2-1; the match to TRBD2 covers 9 bases. Per germline, CDR1 SGDLS and CDR2 YYNGEE. The V segment lost 3 bases and the J segment 3 bases; nucleotides outside the gene matches: 7. The CDR3 runs to 16 residues. The CDR3 DNA sequence: TGTGCCAGCAGCGAAAAGAGCGGGGGGAACTACAATGAGCAGTTCTTC. It encodes CASSEKSGGNYNEQFF.

V and J are TRBV5-6 and TRBJ2-7; 9 bases agree with TRBD1. Germline V gives CDR1 SGHDT, CDR2 YYEEEE. With 8 bases clipped from V and 7 bases from J, the junction kept 16 bases outside the gene matches. This CDR3 is built from 15 residues. CDR3 in amino acids: CASRRQGGSLGEQYF. CDR3 DNA: TGTGCCAGTCGCCGACAGGGGGGATCACTGGGAGAGCAGTACTTC.

The chain uses TRBV27 and TRBJ1-5, with 10 bases that match TRBD1. Germline CDR1 is MNHEY and CDR2 is SMNVEV (reference sequence). The J segment lost 5 bases and the V segment lost 4 bases, leaving 8 bases of the junction unmatched. This CDR3 has 16 residues. The CDR3 nucleotides read TGTGCCAGCAGTTCCCATACCGGACAGGGGGATCAGCCCCAGCATTTT. Translated, it gives CASSSHTGQGDQPQHF.

The chain carries TRBV7-6 and TRBJ1-4; TRBD1 agrees at 11 bases. This CDR3 is built from 15 residues. V shed 4 bases, J shed 8 bases, and the junction held 6 bases outside the gene matches. The V gene's germline CDR1 is SGHVS and CDR2 FNYEAQ. CDR3 nucleotides: TGTGCCAGCAGCTCTGGACAGGGGGCGGGGGAAAAACTGTTTTTT. Translation gives CASSSGQGAGEKLFF.